This TCR beta chain was captured in a study of CD8 T cells in Susac syndrome. The sample holds one count of this clonotype. Its antigen is still unknown. This CDR3 region has 17 residues. The germline V gene has CDR1 SGDLS and CDR2 YYNGEE. V was pared by 0 bases and J by 2 bases, with 17 bases between. High-throughput TCR beta sequencing covered peripheral CD8+ and CD4+ T cells. The CD8+ and CD4+ T cells were negatively isolated, with the TEMRA cells enriched by FACS. Reverse transcription of roughly 0.5 to 1 ug RNA used random hexamers. One entry per CDR3 protein, called by TCRdb with MiXCR from the immunoSEQ multiplex PCR reads. The sample consists of roughly 52,000 distinct CDR3 sequences, over 90% of them appearing once. Overall study results and limits: The relatively small number of individuals in the TCR sequencing and HLA analysis was acknowledged by the study.

The receptor was derived from a human donor with Susac syndrome. The rearrangement links TRBV9 to TRBJ2-5; TRBD2 might be the D (5 bases). Input material: CD8+ T cells from PBMCs. The CDR3 region is CASSVDGSLNLQETQYF. CDR3 DNA: TGTGCCAGCAGCGTAGATGGGAGCCTAAATCTACAAGAGACCCAGTACTTC.